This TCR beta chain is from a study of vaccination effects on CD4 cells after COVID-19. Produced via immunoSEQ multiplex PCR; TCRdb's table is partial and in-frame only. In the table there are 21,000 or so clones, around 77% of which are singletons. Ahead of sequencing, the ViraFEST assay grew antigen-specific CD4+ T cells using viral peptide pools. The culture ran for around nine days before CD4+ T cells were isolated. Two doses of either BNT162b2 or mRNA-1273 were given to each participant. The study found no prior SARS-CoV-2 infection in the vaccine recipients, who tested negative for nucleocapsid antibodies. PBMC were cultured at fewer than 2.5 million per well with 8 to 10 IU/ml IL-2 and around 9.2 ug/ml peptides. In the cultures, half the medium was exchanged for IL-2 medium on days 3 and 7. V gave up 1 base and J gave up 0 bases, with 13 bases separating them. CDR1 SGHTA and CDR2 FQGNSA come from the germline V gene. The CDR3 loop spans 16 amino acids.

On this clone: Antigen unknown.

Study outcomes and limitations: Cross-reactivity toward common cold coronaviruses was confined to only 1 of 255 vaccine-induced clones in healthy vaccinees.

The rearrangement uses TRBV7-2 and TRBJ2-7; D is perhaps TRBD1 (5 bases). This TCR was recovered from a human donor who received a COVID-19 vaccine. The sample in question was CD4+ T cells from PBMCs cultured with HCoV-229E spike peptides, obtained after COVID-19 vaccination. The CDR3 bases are TGTGCCAGCAGCTTAGTTGCAGGACAAAACTCCTACGAGCAGTACTTC. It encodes CASSLVAGQNSYEQYF.